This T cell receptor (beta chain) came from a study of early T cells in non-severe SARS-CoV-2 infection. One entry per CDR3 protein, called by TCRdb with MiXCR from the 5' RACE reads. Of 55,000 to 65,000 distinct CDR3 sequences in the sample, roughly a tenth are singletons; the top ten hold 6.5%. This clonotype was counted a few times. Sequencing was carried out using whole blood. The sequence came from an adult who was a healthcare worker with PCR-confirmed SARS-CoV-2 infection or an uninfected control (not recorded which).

CDR3 sequence reads: CASSPVREGSRNEQYF. CDR3 in DNA: TGTGCCAGCTCACCGGTCCGGGAGGGGAGCAGGAACGAGCAGTACTTC. The rearrangement joins TRBV18 to TRBJ2-7; the match to TRBD2 covers 8 bases. The CDR3 totals 16 residues. The germline CDR1 and CDR2 sequences are KGHSH and LQKENI. J gave up 5 bases and V 3 bases, and 12 bases lay outside the gene matches.